Following are 15 T cell receptor beta chains from one sample sequenced in a study of blood T cell repertoires in COVID-19. Data came from immunoSEQ multiplex PCR; TCRdb stores just in-frame clones and leaves some out. This table holds tens of thousands of clones, roughly 72% found once. The source material was peripheral blood. The receptors stem from a man aged 65-85 years with acute or convalescent COVID-19.

The V call is TRBV6-5, the J call TRBJ1-1; no clear D. V was pared by 4 bases and J by 8 bases, with 8 bases between. Germline CDR1 MNHEY, CDR2 SVGAGI. The CDR3 sequence is 11 residues long. The CDR3 DNA reads as TGTGCCAGCAGTTTTCCGGGAGAAGCTTTCTTT. This codes for CASSFPGEAFF.

The chain links TRBV7-9 to TRBJ1-4; D remains ambiguous. CDR1 is SEHNR and CDR2 is FQNEAQ in the germline V gene (reference sequence). This CDR3 has 13 amino acids. Trimming cost V 2 bases and J 5 bases, with 6 bases left between them. The CDR3 region is CASSLNGNEKLFF. CDR3 sequence (DNA): TGTGCCAGCAGCTTAAATGGCAATGAAAAACTGTTTTTT.

Only one count was recorded for this clone. V usage is TRBV5-1 and J usage is TRBJ2-2; 10 bases line up with TRBD2. The CDR3 is 16 residues long. The trim removed 2 bases at V and 3 bases at J, leaving 4 bases unmatched. Germline V gene data show CDR1 as SGHRS and CDR2 as YFSETQ. CDR3 sequence reads: CASSLGTSVDTGELFF. CDR3 sequence (DNA): TGCGCCAGCAGCTTAGGGACTAGCGTCGACACCGGGGAGCTGTTTTTT.

This clone was seen more than once but under ten times. The chain couples TRBV29-1 to TRBJ1-4; D uncertain. The CDR3 totals 14 residues. V was shortened by 4 bases and J by 8 bases, with 17 bases between the two germline ends. The germline V gene encodes CDR1 SQVTM and CDR2 ANQGSEA. The CDR3 loop reads CSVGSNGGFEKLFF. As DNA, the CDR3 is TGCAGCGTTGGCTCCAACGGAGGATTCGAAAAACTGTTTTTT.

The J gene is TRBJ2-5, the V gene TRBV6-5, with a weak D call TRBD2 (6 bases). This CDR3 region has 15 residues. V was cut by 4 bases and J by 5 bases, with 17 bases left in between. The germline V gene has CDR1 MNHEY and CDR2 SVGAGI. Here the CDR3 DNA reads TGTGCCAGCAGTTTCAGGGACTTGGGGGTGGAGACCCAGTACTTC. Encoded protein: CASSFRDLGVETQYF.

This clone was recorded only once. The chain is built from TRBV28 and TRBJ2-7; no clear D gene. With 3 bases removed from V and 0 bases from J, the gap between germline ends came to 6 bases. Germline CDR1 and CDR2: MDHEN and SYDVKM. The CDR3 is 13 amino acids. As DNA, the CDR3 is TGTGCCAGCAGTTTGACTTCCTCCTACGAGCAGTACTTC. Its protein product is CASSLTSSYEQYF.

V is TRBV4-1 and J is TRBJ2-1, with TRBD1 identical over 7 bases. The germline V gene encodes CDR1 MGHRA and CDR2 YSYEKL. The CDR3 covers 14 residues. V lost 9 bases to trimming and J lost 6 bases; unmatched junction nucleotides: 11. The DNA of the CDR3 is TGCGCCAGTAACCTCGGGACAGCATTCAATGAGCAGTTCTTC. Protein: CASNLGTAFNEQFF.

This chain connects TRBV30 to TRBJ1-2, with 7 bases fitting TRBD1. The CDR3 consists of 13 residues. CDR1 is GTSNPN, CDR2 SVGIG, per germline (reference sequence). V dropped 2 bases and J dropped 8; count of bases not matched to a gene: 8. The CDR3 coding sequence is TGTGCCTGGAGTTTGCGACAGGGAACGGGCTACACCTTC. It codes for CAWSLRQGTGYTF.

J is TRBJ1-2 and V is TRBV5-1; 10 nucleotides align to TRBD1. CDR1 and CDR2 (germline): SGHRS, YFSETQ. CDR3 length: 14 amino acids. V was clipped by 8 bases and J by 7 bases; unmatched bases: 11. CDR3 coding DNA: TGCGCCAGTACGTCTGGACAGGGGGGAATTGGCTACACCTTC. Its protein is CASTSGQGGIGYTF.

The gene calls are TRBV2 and TRBJ1-3; D unclear. CDR1 is SNHLY and CDR2 is FYNNEI in the germline V gene. Trimming removed 4 bases from V and 0 bases from J, with 4 bases in between. This CDR3 comprises 13 residues. This chain's CDR3 is CASSAISGNTIYF. The CDR3 DNA sequence: TGTGCCAGCAGTGCAATCTCTGGAAACACCATATATTTT.

Only a few counts were recorded for this clone. This CDR3 reads CASSLRGSTGGGTEAFF. As DNA, the CDR3 is TGCGCCAGCAGCCTAAGAGGATCAACAGGGGGCGGAACTGAAGCTTTCTTT. The chain couples TRBV5-1 to TRBJ1-1; TRBD1 aligns across 9 bases. Looked up from germline, CDR1 is SGHRS and CDR2 is YFSETQ. With 4 bases clipped from V and 5 bases from J, the junction kept 15 bases outside the gene matches. The CDR3 length is 17 residues.

The V gene is TRBV29-1, the J gene TRBJ1-1; 10 bases match TRBD1. This CDR3 region has 15 residues. V was pared by 0 bases and J by 5 bases, with 6 bases of the junction left unmatched. Germline lookup yields CDR1 SQVTM and CDR2 ANQGSEA. The CDR3 reads CSVEDSWTGGTEAFF. CDR3 DNA sequence: TGCAGCGTTGAAGACTCGTGGACAGGGGGGACTGAAGCTTTCTTT.

The rearrangement uses TRBV5-6 and TRBJ1-2; weak D call: TRBD1 (5 bases). The CDR3 runs to 12 residues. V was trimmed by 3 bases and J by 8 bases, leaving 11 bases between them. Germline CDR1 SGHDT, CDR2 YYEEEE. CDR3 in DNA: TGTGCCAGCAGCTCTAGGGGTCGAGGCTACACCTTC. Its protein is CASSSRGRGYTF.

The chain is built from TRBV19 and TRBJ2-3; TRBD2 aligns across 7 bases. The CDR3 has 15 residues. The junction had 7 bases not matched to a gene; V was cut back by 7 bases and J by 0 bases. CDR1 and CDR2 from the germline V gene are LNHDA and SQIVND (reference sequence). The CDR3 coding sequence is TGTGCCAGTACCGCGAGCGGGATCAGCACAGATACGCAGTATTTT. Translated: CASTASGISTDTQYF. Combining the CDR3 with reference TRBV19 and TRBJ2-3 gives the whole variable domain DGGITQSPKYLFRKEGQNVTLSCEQNLNHDAMYWYRQDPGQGLRLIYYSQIVNDFQKGDIAEGYSVSREKKESFPLTVTSAQKNPTAFYLCASTASGISTDTQYFGPGTRLTVL.

The CDR3 region is CASSLTGAGNTIYF. The CDR3 DNA is TGTGCCAGCAGTTTGACGGGGGCTGGAAACACCATATATTTT. The V and J genes are TRBV6-5 and TRBJ1-3; TRBD1 might be the D (5 bases). This CDR3 has 14 amino acids. Germline V CDR1 and CDR2: MNHEY, SVGAGI. Deletions cut 4 bases from V and 2 bases from J, with 9 bases between.